This T cell receptor (beta chain) was obtained from a study of blood T cell repertoires in COVID-19. About the research overall: Sources were T cells, B-cell-depleted T cells, or PBMCs; the material itself was cDNA or gDNA.

This clone was seen a handful of times. Original processing notes: Cell counts per sample came from amplifying reference gene primers. Profiled with immunoSEQ multiplex PCR; TCRdb holds only in-frame clones, not every one. The V and J calls and clone size were taken over from that table, and D and trimming were inferred from the DNA. The sample gives 110,000 to 150,000 clones, over 75% of which show up once; about 40% is in the top ten. The CDR3 consists of 14 residues. The ends lost 8 bases at V and 3 bases at J; junction bases unmatched: 8. Per germline, CDR1 SNHLY and CDR2 FYNNEI. Sequencing used peripheral blood. The chain employs TRBV2 and TRBJ1-2; TRBD1 matches at 8 bases. This TCR derives from a human donor in a cohort sampled during active COVID-19. CDR3 DNA sequence: TGTGCCAGCTTACTTCAGGGGGCTCACTATGGCTACACCTTC. Its translation is CASLLQGAHYGYTF.